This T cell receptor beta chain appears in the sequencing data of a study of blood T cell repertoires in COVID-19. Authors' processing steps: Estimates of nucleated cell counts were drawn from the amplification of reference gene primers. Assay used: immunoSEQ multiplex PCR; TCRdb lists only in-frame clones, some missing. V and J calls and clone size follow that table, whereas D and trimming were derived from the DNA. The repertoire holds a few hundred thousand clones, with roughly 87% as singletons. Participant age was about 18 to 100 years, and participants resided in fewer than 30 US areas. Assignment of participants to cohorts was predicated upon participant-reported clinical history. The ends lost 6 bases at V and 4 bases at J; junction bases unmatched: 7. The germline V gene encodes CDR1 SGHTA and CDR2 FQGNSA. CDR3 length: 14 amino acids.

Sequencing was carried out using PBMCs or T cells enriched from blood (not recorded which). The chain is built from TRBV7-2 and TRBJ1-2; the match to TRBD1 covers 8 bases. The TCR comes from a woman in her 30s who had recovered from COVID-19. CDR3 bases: TGTGCCAGCAGTCCTGGACAGGGACCCTATGGCTACACCTTC. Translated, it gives CASSPGQGPYGYTF.